The present entry profiles one T cell receptor (beta chain) with its context. This receptor's antigen is unknown. Nothing much larger sits one base from this clone, and base qualities are not available. Donors formed part of the validation cohort, which comprised fewer than 150 subjects and was distinct from the first cohort of some 700 subjects. The library was produced with the immunoSEQ multiplex PCR assay. For the original study's pipeline: A statistical classification framework was built for diagnosing cytomegalovirus status from the catalog of TCR beta chain sequences. TCRdb mirrors the immuneACCESS table, restricted to in-frame sequences. Some clones are absent from its copies; in checked studies, under half trace to an unresolved V gene, and the reason for the others is unknown. Clone size and V and J calls were adopted from that table, with D and trimming inferred from the DNA. The sample table lists 150,000 to 200,000 clones, 81% of them with a count of one. In total, the top ten clones hold around 1.2% of the sample.

Trimming removed 3 bases from V and 6 bases from J; the gene matches leave 5 bases unexplained. CDR1 is given as ENHRY and CDR2 as SYGVKD, both from the germline V gene. The CDR3 numbers 15 residues from cysteine through phenylalanine. The retained sequence is limited to the CDR3, 45 bases, with the frame set at the first base. The source of the sample is a study of cytomegalovirus exposure and HLA in healthy donors (dated 2017 in TCRdb). With regard to the full study: According to a later analysis, one platform produced both the roughly 110 validation repertoires and the 666 repertoires of the first cohort. The study aimed to test whether signatures of past pathogen exposure could be identified by cataloging public T cell receptors. High-throughput TCR immunosequencing, statistical association of individual TCRs with disease status, and machine learning were combined to predict cytomegalovirus infection status. A separate validation cohort of about 110 different subjects was used in addition to the approximately 700-subject first cohort.

Study-wide conclusions, independent of this receptor: Three of the identified cytomegalovirus-associated TCR beta chains were confirmed in vitro to be specific for cytomegalovirus antigens. Of the cluster scores, 85% to 95% were above 0 in a later analysis, which found that TCRs clustered in the first cohort also tended to co-occur in the 95 to 150 validation repertoires. It was suggested by the authors that the approach could potentially be generalized to other disease states and immunological phenotypes. Across donors, most TCR sequences were observed very rarely, whereas some public TCRs were present in many individuals. Cytomegalovirus status was reported to be diagnosed by the classifier with high specificity and sensitivity in both the original and validation cohorts. The study listed 150 to 200 TCR beta chains as associated with cytomegalovirus. A later analysis lacked HLA typing for the validation cohort, so it scored co-occurrence in that cohort across all 110 or so repertoires.

The chain uses TRBV10-3 and TRBJ2-1; the central 10 bases match TRBD2. Sequenced: PBMCs. The source is a woman younger than 45 in good health and CMV-seronegative. The encoded CDR3 is CAISEPVAGGNEQFF. The nucleotide sequence is given as TGTGCCATCAGTGAACCGGTAGCGGGGGGCAATGAGCAGTTCTTC.